The 13 T cell receptor beta chains below all came from one sample that was sequenced in a study of T cells after yellow fever vaccination. TCRdb reanalysed the 5' RACE reads using MiXCR and keeps one entry per CDR3 protein. This table holds around 140,000 distinct CDR3 sequences, 7.7% found once. Sample: CD4+ T cells sorted from PBMCs, taken 5 days after the yellow fever booster vaccination. These receptors all come from a man aged 30 to 45 who received the YFV17D yellow fever vaccine.

This clonotype occurred many times. This CDR3 reads CASSFAGAYEQYF. The CDR3 bases are TGTGCCAGCAGCTTCGCAGGGGCCTACGAGCAGTACTTC. The rearrangement links TRBV7-8 to TRBJ2-7; D is perhaps TRBD1 (6 bases). Per germline, CDR1 SGHVS and CDR2 FQNEAQ. This CDR3 contains 13 residues. Trimming took 3 bases from V and 2 from J, leaving 8 bases between them.

This clonotype was seen many times. V usage is TRBV25-1 and J usage is TRBJ2-3, with 10 bases aligning to TRBD1. CDR1 is MGHDK and CDR2 is SYGVNS in the germline V gene. This CDR3 region has 15 residues. Trimming at V came to 5 bases and at J to 6 bases, leaving 8 bases not matched to a gene. DNA of the CDR3: TGTGCCAGCAGTACCGGGACAGGGGCCTGGGATACGCAGTATTTT. Amino acid sequence: CASSTGTGAWDTQYF. The full variable domain, rest sourced from reference TRBV25-1 and TRBJ2-3, is EADIYQTPRYLVIGTGKKITLECSQTMGHDKMYWYQQDPGMELHLIHYSYGVNSTEKGDLSSESTVSRIRTEHFPLTLESARPSHTSQYLCASSTGTGAWDTQYFGPGTRLTVL.

This clonotype showed up many times. The V and J genes are TRBV20-1 and TRBJ2-7, with a possible D match to TRBD2 (5 bases). Trimming pared 1 base from V and 5 bases from J, leaving 12 bases between. The V gene's germline CDR1 is DFQATT and CDR2 SNEGSKA (reference sequence). This CDR3 spans 13 amino acids. The CDR3 reads CSARVSGMNEQYF. Written as DNA, the CDR3 is TGCAGTGCTAGAGTTTCGGGAATGAACGAGCAGTACTTC.

A few counts support this clonotype. The chain has TRBV20-1 and TRBJ2-3, with D uncertain. The CDR3 totals 12 residues. Germline V lookup: CDR1 DFQATT, CDR2 SNEGSKA (reference sequence). V shed 4 bases and J shed 6 bases, with 11 bases lying between them. The CDR3 nucleotides read TGCAGTGCTACCCTTCTATACGATACGCAGTATTTT. This gives the protein CSATLLYDTQYF.

The chain recombines TRBV30 with TRBJ2-4; tentative D call: TRBD1 (5 bases). Trimming cost V 0 bases and J 0 bases, with 12 bases left between them. The germline CDR1 and CDR2 sequences are GTSNPN and SVGIG (reference sequence). This CDR3 has 16 amino acids. The CDR3 DNA follows: TGTGCCTGGAGTGTAGGGGCCACCATAGCCAAAAACATTCAGTACTTC. This codes for CAWSVGATIAKNIQYF.

This clonotype showed up many times. This rearrangement joins TRBV10-3 to TRBJ1-6, with no clear D. CDR1 ENHRY and CDR2 SYGVKD come from the germline V gene. The CDR3 contains 14 residues. Trimming removed 2 bases from V and 7 bases from J, with 9 bases in between. The CDR3 nucleotides are TGTGCCATCAGTGAGCACGGAACCAATTCACCCCTCCACTTT. Its translation is CAISEHGTNSPLHF.

In its sample, this clonotype was seen many times. CDR3 region: CSAPRGGLVGGEQYF. CDR3 bases: TGCAGTGCTCCGAGGGGGGGACTAGTAGGGGGCGAGCAGTACTTC. The rearrangement joins TRBV20-1 to TRBJ2-7; 8 nucleotides match TRBD2. With V trimmed by 5 bases and J by 6 bases, 15 bases remained unmatched. Germline CDR1 is DFQATT and CDR2 is SNEGSKA (reference sequence). The CDR3 runs 15 residues.

This clonotype has a count of ten or more. V is TRBV12-3 or TRBV12-4 and J is TRBJ2-3, with D possibly TRBD2 on 5 matching bases. The CDR3 is 14 residues long. V shed 3 bases and J shed 0 bases, with 7 bases lying between them. DNA for the CDR3: TGTGCCAGCAGTTTCGGCGGGAGCACAGATACGCAGTATTTT. Amino acid sequence: CASSFGGSTDTQYF.

This clonotype came up many times. The chain combines TRBV4-2 with TRBJ1-2, with D possibly TRBD1 on 5 matching bases. This CDR3 has 13 amino acids. The germline V gene encodes CDR1 LGHNA and CDR2 YNFKEQ. V was trimmed by 5 bases and J by 4 bases, leaving 11 bases between them. Here the CDR3 DNA reads TGTGCCAGCAGCAATACAGGTTCCTATGGCTACACCTTC. Residues: CASSNTGSYGYTF.

This clonotype was recorded once. A much larger clone lies one base from this, so it may be a read error. The CDR3 protein is CASSPWAGLNTGELFF. The CDR3 DNA reads as TGTGCCAGCAGCCCCTGGGCAGGATTGAACACCGGGGAGCTGTTTTTT. The rearrangement uses TRBV7-2 and TRBJ2-2; D gene unclear. The length of the CDR3 is 16 residues. Trimming took off 5 bases at V and 1 base at J, with 14 bases between the two ends. Germline V gives CDR1 SGHTA, CDR2 FQGNSA.

This clonotype was seen repeatedly, ten times or more. The chain recombines TRBV19 with TRBJ2-1; no definite D call. CDR1 and CDR2 from the germline V gene are LNHDA and SQIVND (reference sequence). The CDR3 contains 11 residues. V was trimmed by 2 bases and J by 10 bases, leaving 6 bases between them. The DNA for the CDR3 is TGTGCCAGTAGTATAACCCACGAGCAGTTCTTC. This encodes CASSITHEQFF.

The chain links TRBV5-1 to TRBJ2-1; unclear D gene. This CDR3 contains 16 residues. The germline gives CDR1 SGHRS, CDR2 YFSETQ. Trimming left V 3 bases short and J 2 bases short, with 15 bases between. The DNA for the CDR3 is TGCGCCAGCAGCTCGGACGGGTCTAGGCCCTACAATGAGCAGTTCTTC. This encodes CASSSDGSRPYNEQFF.

This clonotype appeared many times. This sequence joins TRBV30 and TRBJ1-2; D call uncertain. CDR3 length equals 10 residues. Deletions cut 4 bases from V and 8 bases from J, with 8 bases between. Germline values: CDR1 GTSNPN, CDR2 SVGIG (reference sequence). The CDR3 nucleotides read TGTGCCTGGAATCCAAACGGCTACACCTTC. Amino acid sequence: CAWNPNGYTF.